This entry concerns a single T cell receptor (beta chain). Under the authors' procedure: Cell counts per sample came from amplifying reference gene primers. The table came from immunoSEQ multiplex PCR; TCRdb's copy has only in-frame clones and leaves some out. D and trimming were read from the DNA, whereas the V and J calls and clone size are those reported in that table. The data contain fewer than 200,000 clones, 85% of them seen just once; the ten biggest clones take up 2.5% to 4%. The data were obtained in a study of blood T cell repertoires in COVID-19. Overall study context: T cells, B-cell-depleted T cells, or PBMCs provided the cDNA or gDNA that served as material.

Germline CDR1 is SGHVS and CDR2 is FNYEAQ. V lost 1 base to trimming and J lost 1 base, with 10 bases between them. There are 15 residues in the CDR3. The sequence derives from a human donor with acute or convalescent COVID-19. The donor label of this sample is uncertain. The chain links TRBV7-6 to TRBJ1-1; D unclear. Sequenced: peripheral blood. CDR3: CASSLGSGGNTEAFF. CDR3 coding DNA: TGTGCCAGCAGCTTAGGTTCAGGTGGGAACACTGAAGCTTTCTTT.